Sequencing of this T cell receptor beta chain was carried out in a study of blood T cell repertoires in COVID-19. Across the whole study: Nucleic acid was either cDNA or gDNA, and it came from T cells, B-cell-depleted T cells, or PBMCs.

This clone was counted a single time. Per the original methods: Amplification of reference gene primers provided the estimated nucleated cell counts. The protocol was immunoSEQ multiplex PCR, while the TCRdb copy is restricted to in-frame clones and leaves out a portion. That table furnishes V, J and clone size, whereas the DNA furnished D and trimming. The table records some 250,000 clones, about 89% of them present only once. Germline CDR1 reads MDHEN; CDR2 reads SYDVKM. Germline trimming cut 6 bases from V and 5 bases from J; bases unmatched to any gene: 4. The CDR3 has 13 amino acids. Participant reports of clinical history set cohort assignment. The recovered donors of Cohort 3 showed two negative PCRs, clearance, or symptom resolution.

The sample consisted of PBMCs or T cells enriched from blood (not recorded which). The TCR sequence derives from a man between 35 and 55 years old who had recovered from COVID-19. This chain links TRBV28 with TRBJ2-1; TRBD2 matches at 7 bases. The DNA of the CDR3 is TGTGCCAGCAGCTATGGGGGGGACAATGAGCAGTTCTTC. Its protein product is CASSYGGDNEQFF.